The 30 T cell receptor beta chains in this list originate from one sample, sequenced in a study of T cell responses to AZD1222 COVID-19 vaccine. Generated by immunoSEQ multiplex PCR, the TCRdb table keeps only in-frame clones and is missing some. The repertoire holds approximately 90,000 clones, with 90% to 95% as singletons. This material consisted of peripheral blood, taken on day 0 of AZD1222 vaccination. The receptors derive from an adult in good health.

The chain is built from TRBV9 and TRBJ1-3, with a tentative D call TRBD1 (6 bases). In germline, CDR1 is SGDLS, CDR2 YYNGEE. V lost 0 bases and J lost 0, with 10 bases in between. The CDR3 totals 16 residues. CDR3 sequence: CASSVAEGHSGNTIYF. CDR3 DNA sequence: TGTGCCAGCAGCGTAGCTGAGGGACACTCTGGAAACACCATATATTTT.

The chain joins TRBV18 to TRBJ1-1, with 7 bases matching TRBD1. The length of the CDR3 is 14 residues. In germline, CDR1 is KGHSH, CDR2 LQKENI. V shed 6 bases and J 0 bases; nucleotides not matched to a gene: 4. The CDR3 region is CASSRQGLNTEAFF. CDR3 nucleotide sequence: TGTGCCAGCTCGCGACAGGGCTTGAACACTGAAGCTTTCTTT.

The chain couples TRBV28 to TRBJ1-5; no reliable D call. CDR1 and CDR2 (germline): MDHEN, SYDVKM. Trimming stripped 4 bases from V and 6 bases from J, with 13 bases between. The CDR3 covers 14 residues. CDR3 nucleotide sequence: TGTGCCAGCAGTTCCATCGACGGTGGTCAGCCCCAGCATTTT. Its translation: CASSSIDGGQPQHF.

The V gene is TRBV19, the J gene TRBJ2-3, with 8 bases lining up with TRBD1. The CDR3 has 14 amino acids. With 5 bases clipped from V and 6 bases from J, the junction kept 7 bases outside the gene matches. Looked up from germline, CDR1 is LNHDA and CDR2 is SQIVND (reference sequence). DNA for the CDR3: TGTGCCAGTAGTGATCCAGGGGGCCCGGATACGCAGTATTTT. Translated, it gives CASSDPGGPDTQYF.

This sequence joins TRBV11-3 and TRBJ2-7; 7 nucleotides align to TRBD2. CDR3 length equals 14 residues. The germline gives CDR1 SGHNT, CDR2 YENEEA. Trimming at V came to 2 bases and at J to 5 bases, leaving 6 bases not matched to a gene. CDR3 sequence reads: CASSLRGGSNEQYF. The CDR3 nucleotides read TGTGCCAGCAGCTTAAGGGGCGGGAGCAACGAGCAGTACTTC.

This chain joins TRBV4-1 and TRBJ2-7; the match to TRBD1 covers 7 bases. This CDR3 has 15 residues. CDR1 is MGHRA and CDR2 is YSYEKL in the germline V gene. V shed 2 bases, J shed 1 base, and the junction held 5 bases outside the gene matches. DNA for the CDR3: TGCGCCAGCAGCCAACCTAGACAGGGATCCTACGAGCAGTACTTC. Translated, it gives CASSQPRQGSYEQYF.

The J gene is TRBJ1-4, the V gene TRBV5-1, with 9 bases lining up with TRBD1. Germline values: CDR1 SGHRS, CDR2 YFSETQ. The CDR3 has 16 amino acids. V lost 5 bases to trimming and J lost 4 bases; unmatched junction nucleotides: 9. CDR3 in amino acids: CASRRTGTGFNEKLFF. The CDR3 DNA reads TGCGCCAGCAGAAGGACCGGGACAGGGTTTAATGAAAAACTGTTTTTT.

The rearrangement uses TRBV30 and TRBJ2-1; D gene unclear. The CDR3 is 13 amino acids. The germline V gene encodes CDR1 GTSNPN and CDR2 SVGIG (reference sequence). V was cut by 5 bases and J by 5 bases, with 13 bases left in between. The CDR3 bases are TGTGCCTGGGACCCCTCAGCCCACAATGAGCAGTTCTTC. It specifies CAWDPSAHNEQFF.

The CDR3 nucleotides are TGTGCCAGCAGCGAATATGGGACAGGGACAAATGAAAAACTGTTTTTT. Its translation: CASSEYGTGTNEKLFF. The chain carries TRBV3-1 (or the pseudogene TRBV3-2) and TRBJ1-4; 9 positions match TRBD1. CDR3 length equals 16 residues. Trimming cost V 5 bases and J 5 bases; bases outside gene matches: 9. Per germline, CDR1 LGHDT and CDR2 YNNKEL (reference sequence).

This clone was seen a single time. The V and J genes are TRBV30 and TRBJ1-5; 8 positions match TRBD1. CDR3 size: 14 residues. In germline, CDR1 is GTSNPN, CDR2 SVGIG (reference sequence). V was pared by 0 bases and J by 2 bases, with 0 bases of the junction left unmatched. Here the CDR3 DNA reads TGTGCCTGGAGTGTGACAGGGGGCAATCAGCCCCAGCATTTT. Protein: CAWSVTGGNQPQHF.

CDR3 sequence reads: CASSLVDRVPGNSGNTIYF. The CDR3 nucleotides are TGTGCCAGCAGCTTAGTAGACAGGGTTCCTGGTAACTCTGGAAACACCATATATTTT. The chain joins TRBV7-6 to TRBJ1-3, with TRBD1 matching 7 bases. V was pared by 1 base and J by 0 bases, with 12 bases of the junction left unmatched. Germline lookup yields CDR1 SGHVS and CDR2 FNYEAQ. The CDR3 contains 19 residues. The whole variable domain, filled in from reference TRBV7-6 and TRBJ1-3, reads GAGVSQSPRYKVTKRGQDVALRCDPISGHVSLYWYRQALGQGPEFLTYFNYEAQQDKSGLPNDRFSAERPEGSISTLTIQRTEQRDSAMYRCASSLVDRVPGNSGNTIYFGEGSWLTVV.

This chain uses TRBV5-1 with TRBJ2-1; D gene unclear. CDR3 length: 11 residues. CDR1 and CDR2 (germline): SGHRS, YFSETQ. Trimming shortened V by 0 bases and J by 7 bases, and 2 bases separated the two germline ends. The CDR3 nucleotides are TGCGCCAGCAGCTTGGATAATGAGCAGTTCTTC. Encoded protein: CASSLDNEQFF.

V and J are TRBV2 and TRBJ1-5; a possible D gene is TRBD1 (5 bases). CDR3 length: 16 amino acids. Germline CDR1 is SNHLY and CDR2 is FYNNEI. The V end was cut by 2 bases, the J end by 2 bases, with 13 bases between. The CDR3 region is CASSEMGWGGNQPQHF. CDR3 bases: TGTGCCAGCAGTGAAATGGGGTGGGGGGGCAATCAGCCCCAGCATTTT.

This chain uses TRBV9 with TRBJ1-3; D may be TRBD1 (5 bases). Deletions cut 2 bases from V and 2 bases from J, with 14 bases between. Germline CDR1 SGDLS, CDR2 YYNGEE. CDR3 length: 16 residues. Written as DNA, the CDR3 is TGTGCCAGCAGCGTCCTCGCAGGGTCGGCTGGAAACACCATATATTTT. Its translation is CASSVLAGSAGNTIYF.

The chain uses TRBV7-9 and TRBJ1-2; the match to TRBD1 covers 8 bases. This CDR3 is 14 amino acids long. Germline assignment: CDR1 SEHNR and CDR2 FQNEAQ (reference sequence). V was clipped by 5 bases and J by 8 bases; unmatched bases: 10. The CDR3 sequence is CASSPGQGGYGYTF. The CDR3 nucleotides are TGTGCCAGCAGCCCCGGACAGGGCGGATACGGCTACACCTTC.

The V gene is TRBV7-2, the J gene TRBJ2-3, with 12 bases fitting TRBD1. The CDR3 covers 15 residues. CDR1 and CDR2 (germline): SGHTA, FQGNSA. Trimming removed 4 bases from V and 4 bases from J; junction bases left unmatched: 3. The CDR3 sequence: CASSSGTGGADTQYF. CDR3 in DNA: TGTGCCAGCAGCTCCGGGACAGGGGGCGCAGATACGCAGTATTTT.

This clone was detected only once. The chain joins TRBV19 to TRBJ1-2; a possible D gene is TRBD1 (5 bases). The CDR3 has 14 residues. V lost 3 bases and J 8 bases, leaving 16 bases between the germline ends. The V gene's germline CDR1 is LNHDA and CDR2 SQIVND (reference sequence). As DNA, the CDR3 is TGTGCCAGTAGTATTTTTGGGACCCCCGGGGGCTACACCTTC. This gives the protein CASSIFGTPGGYTF.

The J gene is TRBJ2-2, the V gene TRBV6-4; 7 bases map to TRBD1. Germline loops: CDR1 MRHNA, CDR2 SNTAGT. J was trimmed by 7 bases and V by 6 bases; bases with no gene match: 5. The CDR3 runs 13 residues. The CDR3 sequence is CASSETGIGELFF. The CDR3 DNA sequence: TGTGCCAGCAGCGAGACAGGGATCGGGGAGCTGTTTTTT.

The chain is built from TRBV7-8 and TRBJ1-1; no definite D call. V dropped 0 bases and J dropped 0 bases, with 8 bases sitting between them. This CDR3 is 15 amino acids long. CDR1 SGHVS and CDR2 FQNEAQ come from the germline V gene. CDR3 sequence: CASSLAVGLNTEAFF. The DNA of the CDR3 is TGTGCCAGCAGCTTAGCGGTGGGGTTGAACACTGAAGCTTTCTTT.

CDR3 residues: CASSPNARSQETQYF. CDR3 DNA sequence: TGTGCCAGCAGCCCCAACGCACGGTCCCAAGAGACCCAGTACTTC. The chain uses TRBV4-2 and TRBJ2-5; D not certain. Germline assignment: CDR1 LGHNA and CDR2 YNFKEQ. This CDR3 spans 15 amino acids. Trimming stripped 4 bases from V and 1 base from J, with 13 bases between.

The V gene is TRBV11-2, the J gene TRBJ2-1; TRBD2 matches 7 bases. V lost 3 bases and J lost 9; bases outside the gene matches: 5. CDR3 size: 13 residues. CDR1 is SGHAT, CDR2 FQNNGV, per germline. CDR3 in amino acids: CASSFQRGVEQFF. The CDR3 DNA reads as TGTGCCAGCAGCTTCCAGCGGGGTGTTGAGCAGTTCTTC.

The CDR3 nucleotides read TGTGCCACCAGCAGAGATGGGCAGGGTTTTGGCTACACCTTC. Protein sequence: CATSRDGQGFGYTF. The rearrangement uses TRBV15 and TRBJ1-2; D is perhaps TRBD1 (5 bases). V lost 0 bases to trimming and J lost 7 bases, with 12 bases between them. CDR3 length: 14 amino acids. Germline V gives CDR1 LNHNV, CDR2 YYDKDF (reference sequence).

This CDR3 reads CATSASYSTDTQYF. The CDR3 DNA is TGTGCCACCAGTGCCTCTTATAGCACAGATACGCAGTATTTT. This chain connects TRBV24-1 to TRBJ2-3; D remains unclear. Per germline, CDR1 KGHDR and CDR2 SFDVKD. The CDR3 spans 14 residues. Between the trimmed V and J ends, which lost 5 bases and 0 bases, there was a span of 8 bases.

The rearrangement joins TRBV14 to TRBJ1-4; unclear D gene. Germline V CDR1 and CDR2: SGHDN, FVKESK. CDR3 length: 12 residues. Trimming removed 6 bases at V and 5 bases at J, with 7 bases between. The CDR3 sequence: CASSDQNEKLFF. The DNA of the CDR3 is TGTGCCAGCAGTGATCAGAATGAAAAACTGTTTTTT.

This clone occurred once. The CDR3 nucleotides read TGTGCCAGCAGTTCCGGGGGCAATGAGCAGTTCTTC. This codes for CASSSGGNEQFF. The chain uses TRBV27 and TRBJ2-1; the D gene is possibly TRBD2 (6 bases). Trimming removed 4 bases at V and 6 bases at J, with 7 bases between. The germline V gene has CDR1 MNHEY and CDR2 SMNVEV (reference sequence). This CDR3 comprises 12 residues.

This clone was recorded once. The chain carries TRBV11-2 and TRBJ1-1; weak D call: TRBD1 (5 bases). The CDR3 runs to 16 residues. V was pared by 4 bases and J by 1 base, with 16 bases between. Germline V CDR1 and CDR2: SGHAT, FQNNGV. CDR3 DNA sequence: TGTGCCAGCAGCTCCACCAGCTTCCAGGGGAACACTGAAGCTTTCTTT. Its translation: CASSSTSFQGNTEAFF.

The CDR3 spells CASRNTNEQFF. The CDR3 bases are TGTGCCAGCAGAAACACCAATGAGCAGTTCTTC. The chain uses TRBV3-1 (or the pseudogene TRBV3-2) and TRBJ2-1; no clear D. CDR3 length: 11 amino acids. Trimming took off 6 bases at V and 6 bases at J, with 6 bases between the two ends. Germline CDR1 reads LGHDT; CDR2 reads YNNKEL (reference sequence).

The chain combines TRBV6-1 with TRBJ2-7; D tentatively reads TRBD1 or TRBD2 (5 bases each). The CDR3 is 14 amino acids. The germline gives CDR1 MNHNS, CDR2 SASEGT. Deletions cut 2 bases from V and 1 base from J, with 9 bases between. CDR3 nucleotides: TGTGCCAGCAGTGAATCTTGGGGGTCCTACGAGCAGTACTTC. Residues: CASSESWGSYEQYF.

The rearrangement uses TRBV11-3 and TRBJ2-2; TRBD2 matches 8 bases. The trim removed 0 bases at V and 1 base at J, leaving 4 bases unmatched. CDR3 length equals 17 residues. CDR1 is SGHNT, CDR2 YENEEA, per germline. CDR3 nucleotide sequence: TGTGCCAGCAGCTTAGACCCCACTAGCGGGAACACCGGGGAGCTGTTTTTT. Amino acids: CASSLDPTSGNTGELFF.

The chain is built from TRBV27 and TRBJ2-3, with TRBD1 identical over 10 bases. This CDR3 spans 16 amino acids. With V trimmed by 5 bases and J by 4 bases, 9 bases remained unmatched. CDR1 is MNHEY and CDR2 is SMNVEV in the germline V gene (reference sequence). CDR3 residues: CASSIYGTGVSDTQYF. The DNA of the CDR3 is TGTGCCAGCAGTATATACGGGACAGGGGTGTCAGATACGCAGTATTTT.